Included here is one TCR beta chain sequence, with context. Its antigen is unknown. The sample comes from a study of long-term antiretroviral therapy in people with HIV. Whole-study findings and limits: The data indicate that diversity increased after ART but remained below transplant donor controls.

A v3.0 immunoSEQ assay was performed at survey level. Sequencing was performed with immunoSEQ multiplex PCR; in TCRdb, only in-frame clones are kept and a portion is missing. The table has around 21,000 clones, over 75% seen once. The source was unsorted PBMCs, collected 1.5 years after starting antiretroviral therapy. This sequence was found in a man between 25 and 39 years old with HIV.

CDR3 residues: CASSPGRNTDTQYF. The CDR3 nucleotides read TGCGCCAGCAGCCCGGGACGGAACACAGATACGCAGTATTTT. V and J are TRBV5-1 and TRBJ2-3; D is perhaps TRBD1 or TRBD2 (5 bases each). From germline, CDR1 is SGHRS and CDR2 YFSETQ. Trimming took 4 bases from V and 2 from J, leaving 11 bases between them. This CDR3 has 14 residues.